Only one count was recorded for the clone carrying this T cell receptor (beta chain). The germline V gene encodes CDR1 SNHLY and CDR2 FYNNEI. V lost 0 bases and J 8 bases, leaving 20 bases between the germline ends. The CDR3 totals 17 residues. Per the authors' pipeline: Junction-only immunoSEQ data arrived without quality scores, meaning filtering differed. Repertoires were generated with immunoSEQ multiplex PCR, while TCRdb's copy carries only in-frame clones and drops some. The D gene and trimming were derived from the DNA, and the V and J assignments and clone size from that table. The sample shows millions of clones, 95% of them seen only once. The data derive from a study of shared clonotypes between healthy human individuals. Nashville, Tennessee was home to all donors, who were Caucasian adults. The split of CD4+ cells yielded CD45RA+ naive and CD45RA-negative memory subsets.

Specimen: naive CD4+ T cells sorted from blood. Indicated subset: CD45RA+ positively selected. The receptor was isolated from a man between 18 and 35 years old in good health. This chain joins TRBV2 and TRBJ2-1; D is tentatively TRBD1 or TRBD2 (5 bases each). Here the CDR3 reads CASSEALLLQRGDEQFF. In nucleotides, the CDR3 is TGTGCCAGCAGTGAAGCGCTTCTATTACAGAGAGGGGATGAGCAGTTCTTC.